This TCR beta chain appears in the sequencing data of a study of shared clonotypes between healthy human individuals. Study outcomes and limitations: Sequencing depth was predicted to influence how clonotypes are shared among donors. In having few donors, the study represented limited genetic and exposure-history diversity.

With regard to this clone: Its matching antigen is unknown.

Naive-designated CD8 cells lacked CD45RO, were positively enriched for CCR7, and omitted terminally differentiated effector memory CD45RA+ cells. Deep was the level used in running the assay. Some clones are missing from TCRdb's copy, which holds only in-frame ones; the method was immunoSEQ multiplex PCR. Among a few million clones listed, around 95% were seen once. V was clipped by 6 bases and J by 4 bases, with 12 bases between them. The CDR3 runs to 13 residues. Germline CDR1 reads MNHNS; CDR2 reads SASEGT. The gene calls are TRBV6-1 and TRBJ2-5; TRBD2 might be the D (5 bases). The receptor's source is a man younger than 35 in good health. Some clones in this sample may be carry-over from other donors' samples. What was sequenced was naive CD8+ T cells from PBMCs. The CDR3 region has the DNA TGTGCCAGCAGCCGTAGGAGCGGAGAGACCCAGTACTTC. It specifies CASSRRSGETQYF.